This TCR beta chain was identified in a study of CD8+CD57+ T cells in acquired aplastic anemia. Across the study: Sorted CD4+ and CD8+ cells gave an average of roughly 3.2 ug of DNA.

Genomic DNA acted as the template from which TCR beta VDJ combination and CDR3 sequence profiling were carried out. TCRdb reprocessed the reads with MiXCR, giving one entry per CDR3 protein. The sample lists around 180,000 distinct CDR3 sequences, 55% to 80% seen once, with 35% to 50% in the top ten. A word on this clonotype: The antigen is unknown.

General study points: The study identified roughly 29 CD8+ CDR3 sequences shared by patients and controls.

Sequenced sample: sorted CD4+, CD8+, or CD8+CD57+ T cells (not recorded which) from PBMCs. This TCR was sampled from a human donor in good health.

In nucleotides, the CDR3 is TGTGCCAGCAGTTCGACGGTCTTACTCCACGAGCAGTACTTC. Amino acids: CASSSTVLLHEQYF. The gene calls are TRBV12-3 or TRBV12-4 and TRBJ2-7; D is ambiguous. The CDR3 extends over 14 amino acids. The V end was cut by 4 bases, the J end by 5 bases, with 15 bases between.